The rows below give T cell receptor beta chains drawn from one sample of a study of human T cells and chemical hapten exposure. MiXCR, run by TCRdb on the RACE reads, gives a single entry per CDR3 protein. The data contain about 260,000 distinct CDR3 sequences, over 8% of them singletons. Sequencing used whole blood, obtained in connection with sensitization to the hapten diphenylcyclopropenone (DPC). The receptors here all came from a woman in her 40s with alopecia areata. Some clones in this sample may be carry-over from other donors' samples. Both conserved end residues are part of each CDR3. The D gene is left open where the match is weak. For some rows the clone size is stated as once, few or many, or as a class when expanded; others skip it.

TGCAGTGCTAGACCTTTGATGGGGGCCCTCTACAATGAGCAGTTCTTC | CSARPLMGALYNEQFF | TRBJ2-1 | . | . | TRBV20-1
TGTGCCAGCAGTTTAGGAGGGGGAAACATTCAGTACTTC | CASSLGGGNIQYF | TRBJ2-4 | many | . | TRBV6-2/TRBV6-3
TGTGCCAGCAGTTTAATTTCAGAGAAAGGTGGCTACACCTTC | CASSLISEKGGYTF | TRBJ1-2 | many | . | TRBV28
TGTGCCAGCAGCATGTCAGCGGCCCCCTCCTACAATGAGCAGTTCTTC | CASSMSAAPSYNEQFF | TRBJ2-1 | . | . | TRBV7-9
TGCAGTGCTAGTTCCGGAGGACTAGCTAACGAGCAGTACTTC | CSASSGGLANEQYF | TRBJ2-7 | few | TRBD2 | TRBV20-1
TGCGCCAGCAGCCCCACTAGCGGGCAGACGTACGAGCAGTACTTC | CASSPTSGQTYEQYF | TRBJ2-7 | . | TRBD2 | TRBV5-1
TGTGCCAGCAGATCCGCCGGGGAGCTGTTTTTT | CASRSAGELFF | TRBJ2-2 | few | . | TRBV7-8
TGTGCCAGCAGTCTACGGACAGGGGGTTACGAGCAGTACTTC | CASSLRTGGYEQYF | TRBJ2-7 | . | TRBD1 | TRBV12-3/TRBV12-4
TGTGCCAGCAGCGTAGCTAGCCTAGCGGGAGGTGGAGAGCAGTTCTTC | CASSVASLAGGGEQFF | TRBJ2-1 | . | TRBD2 | TRBV9
TGTGCCAGCCAGGGACACCTTAATTCACCCCTCCACTTT | CASQGHLNSPLHF | TRBJ1-6 | . | . | TRBV14
TGTGCCATCAGCCCCGACAGGGGGAACACTGAAGCTTTCTTT | CAISPDRGNTEAFF | TRBJ1-1 | . | TRBD1 | TRBV10-3
TGTGCCAGCAGTTTAGGTCGGGCAGTTAATCAGCCCCAGCATTTT | CASSLGRAVNQPQHF | TRBJ1-5 | . | . | TRBV28
TGTGCCAGCAGCTTAGATCAGGGCAGGGAAAACCACTTT | CASSLDQGRENHF | TRBJ1-6 | . | . | TRBV11-2
TGTGCCAGCAGCTTATGGGGGATCGATCAGCCCCAGCATTTT | CASSLWGIDQPQHF | TRBJ1-5 | few | . | TRBV7-2
TGTGCCAGCACCTCCGGGACAGCTAATGAAAAACTGTTTTTT | CASTSGTANEKLFF | TRBJ1-4 | . | TRBD1 | TRBV3-1
TGTGCCAGCAGCTTGGCCTCAACCCCCTACGAGCAGTACTTC | CASSLASTPYEQYF | TRBJ2-7 | few | . | TRBV5-6
TGTGCCAGCAGTTTGGACAGCTATGGCTACACCTTC | CASSLDSYGYTF | TRBJ1-2 | many | . | TRBV12-3/TRBV12-4
TGTGCCAGCAGTCCATTAAAGACAGGGATCAGCACAGATACGCAGTATTTT | CASSPLKTGISTDTQYF | TRBJ2-3 | few | TRBD1 | TRBV28
TGTGCCAGCAGTCCAAGCCCCGGGAGAATCACCGGGGAGCTGTTTTTT | CASSPSPGRITGELFF | TRBJ2-2 | few | . | TRBV27
TGTGCCAGCTCACCACTGGGGGGGAACACTGAAGCTTTCTTT | CASSPLGGNTEAFF | TRBJ1-1 | . | . | TRBV18
TGCGCCAGCAGCCAAGCCTTTTCCGGGGAGCTGTTTTTT | CASSQAFSGELFF | TRBJ2-2 | many | . | TRBV4-1
TGTGCCAGCAGTCCCCCCTCCCCTAGTAGCGGGAGGGTAGATGAGCAGTTCTTC | CASSPPSPSSGRVDEQFF | TRBJ2-1 | . | TRBD2 | TRBV6-1
TGTGCCAGCAGTTACCTCCTGGGGGGGCGCGATGGCTACACCTTC | CASSYLLGGRDGYTF | TRBJ1-2 | few | . | TRBV6-5
TGTGCCAGCAGCGTAGGTAACAGGGCCCACCCCGGATCTGGGGCCAACGTCCTGACTTTC | CASSVGNRAHPGSGANVLTF | TRBJ2-6 | . | . | TRBV9
TGTGCCAGCAGCTTAGCGCTTGGGACAGGGAGCACAGATACGCAGTATTTT | CASSLALGTGSTDTQYF | TRBJ2-3 | . | TRBD1 | TRBV7-2
TGCAGCGTTGCGGGGGACATTGGAATCACAGATACGCAGTATTTT | CSVAGDIGITDTQYF | TRBJ2-3 | few | . | TRBV29-1
TGTGCCAGCAGAGGACAGGGTACTCAGCCCCAGCATTTT | CASRGQGTQPQHF | TRBJ1-5 | few | TRBD1 | TRBV27
TGTGCCAGCAGCTTAGACGGGACTAGAGGCGAGCAGTACTTC | CASSLDGTRGEQYF | TRBJ2-7 | few | TRBD2 | TRBV7-6
TGTGCCAGCAGCACAACAGGGAATGGGGCCAACGTCCTGACTTTC | CASSTTGNGANVLTF | TRBJ2-6 | . | . | TRBV28
TGTGCCAGCAGCTTAGTTCCGGCCTATAATTCACCCCTCCACTTT | CASSLVPAYNSPLHF | TRBJ1-6 | few | . | TRBV7-2
TGTGCCAGCAGCTTTAGTAGCGGGAGGGGAAGCTACGAGCAGTACTTC | CASSFSSGRGSYEQYF | TRBJ2-7 | many | TRBD2 | TRBV7-9
TGTGCCACTTCAGGGGGCGCGGAGAATGAAAAACTGTTTTTT | CATSGGAENEKLFF | TRBJ1-4 | many | TRBD1 | TRBV15
TGTACCAGCAAAACCGGGACGGGGAACACTGAAGCTTTCTTT | CTSKTGTGNTEAFF | TRBJ1-1 | once | . | TRBV6-4
TGTGCCAGCAGCTACGGGACTGCAGAGACCCAGTACTTC | CASSYGTAETQYF | TRBJ2-5 | few | . | TRBV7-3
TGTGCCAGCAGCGTTTACTGGGGCGCGGGAGATACGCAGTATTTT | CASSVYWGAGDTQYF | TRBJ2-3 | . | . | TRBV7-6